What follows are 10 T cell receptor beta chains derived from one specimen sequenced in a study of T cells after yellow fever vaccination. TCRdb reanalysed the 5' RACE reads using MiXCR and keeps one entry per CDR3 protein. The sample records roughly 150,000 distinct CDR3 sequences, 7.7% being singletons. This sample comprised CD4+ T cells sorted from PBMCs, obtained 5 days after the yellow fever booster vaccination. The receptors stem from a man aged 25-45 years who received the YFV17D yellow fever vaccine.

In this sample, this clonotype turned up many times. The chain employs TRBV4-2 and TRBJ1-2, with unresolved D. The V gene lost 0 bases and the J gene lost 5 bases, with 7 bases spanning the gap. This CDR3 is 13 amino acids long. Germline V gene lookup returns CDR1 LGHNA and CDR2 YNFKEQ. In DNA, the CDR3 is TGTGCCAGCAGCCAAGATGTCTTTTATGGCTACACCTTC. Encoded protein: CASSQDVFYGYTF.

This clonotype was counted at least ten times. The chain has TRBV18 and TRBJ2-1; no definite D call. Germline CDR1 and CDR2: KGHSH and LQKENI. Deletions cut 3 bases from V and 0 bases from J, with 9 bases between. The CDR3 runs to 15 residues. In nucleotides, the CDR3 is TGTGCCAGCTCACCTGGGCGAAGCTCCTACAATGAGCAGTTCTTC. Its protein is CASSPGRSSYNEQFF.

The chain combines TRBV5-1 with TRBJ2-7, with 7 bases identical to TRBD1. V was pared by 5 bases and J by 1 base, with 3 bases of the junction left unmatched. This CDR3 has 13 residues. Germline loops: CDR1 SGHRS, CDR2 YFSETQ. The CDR3 DNA follows: TGCGCCAGCAGAAAGGACAGGTCCTACGAGCAGTACTTC. Translation: CASRKDRSYEQYF.

This clonotype was recorded at least ten times. This chain uses TRBV5-1 with TRBJ2-7; no firm D call. Between the trimmed V and J ends, which lost 0 bases and 4 bases, there was a span of 14 bases. Per the germline V gene, CDR1 is SGHRS and CDR2 is YFSETQ. The length of the CDR3 is 15 residues. CDR3 sequence reads: CASSLEPNPKYEQYF. The CDR3 DNA is TGCGCCAGCAGCTTGGAGCCGAACCCAAAATACGAGCAGTACTTC.

This clonotype was recorded a few times. The rearrangement uses TRBV11-2 and TRBJ2-2; TRBD1 is a possible D gene (5 bases). The V end lost 5 bases, the J end lost 4 bases, and 11 bases lay between the germline ends. Germline CDR1 SGHAT, CDR2 FQNNGV. The length of the CDR3 is 14 residues. This CDR3 is CASSKGKITGELFF. For the CDR3, the DNA is TGTGCCAGCAGCAAGGGGAAGATCACCGGGGAGCTGTTTTTT.

The chain uses TRBV7-9 and TRBJ2-7; 7 nucleotides align to TRBD1. This CDR3 has 12 amino acids. With 5 bases clipped from V and 5 bases from J, the junction kept 3 bases outside the gene matches. Germline V gene lookup returns CDR1 SEHNR and CDR2 FQNEAQ (reference sequence). The CDR3 loop is CASSPGTDEQYF. The CDR3 DNA sequence: TGTGCCAGCAGCCCCGGGACAGACGAGCAGTACTTC.

This clonotype has a count of ten or more. The chain carries TRBV5-1 and TRBJ2-7, with D possibly TRBD2 on 6 matching bases. V was trimmed by 10 bases and J by 5 bases, leaving 34 bases between them. Germline V gene data show CDR1 as SGHRS and CDR2 as YFSETQ. The CDR3 covers 18 residues. CDR3 bases: TGCGCCCCAAGCAATGGGGAGGTGGGGAGCCCTTATCCCGACGAGCAGTACTTC. Amino acid sequence: CAPSNGEVGSPYPDEQYF.

This clonotype was counted ten times or more. V gene TRBV10-3 combines with J gene TRBJ2-3; unclear D gene. Germline V gene lookup returns CDR1 ENHRY and CDR2 SYGVKD. This CDR3 is 14 amino acids long. V was shortened by 5 bases and J by 5 bases, with 14 bases between the two germline ends. Here the CDR3 reads CAISLDPREDTQYF. The CDR3 DNA sequence: TGTGCCATCAGTCTAGACCCAAGGGAAGATACGCAGTATTTT.

This clonotype has a count of ten or more. The chain carries TRBV4-3 and TRBJ1-5, with D perhaps matching TRBD1 (6 bases). CDR3 size: 17 residues. The germline CDR1 and CDR2 sequences are LGHNA and YSLEER. V was cut by 0 bases and J by 6 bases, with 18 bases left in between. CDR3: CASSQDLSRGRGQPQHF. For the CDR3, the DNA is TGCGCCAGCAGCCAAGATCTTTCCAGGGGAAGGGGTCAGCCCCAGCATTTT.

This clonotype was recorded at least ten times. This chain uses TRBV11-1 with TRBJ2-1; 11 bases align to TRBD1. Germline CDR1 is SGHAT and CDR2 is FQDESV (reference sequence). This CDR3 is built from 19 residues. J was trimmed by 0 bases and V by 1 base; bases with no gene match: 8. The CDR3 coding sequence is TGTGCCAGCAGCTTAGTGTGGACAGGGGGCTCGGGCTCCTACAATGAGCAGTTCTTC. This codes for CASSLVWTGGSGSYNEQFF.